The 13 T cell receptor beta chains listed next were all sequenced from one sample in a study of cytomegalovirus exposure and HLA in healthy donors (dated by TCRdb to the late 2010s). Library construction relied on the immunoSEQ multiplex PCR assay. For the multiplex PCR, a mixture combining 60 forward primers for TCR Vbeta segments and 13 reverse primers for TCR Jbeta segments was used. Sourced from immuneACCESS, this table was stored by TCRdb with only in-frame sequences that have V and J called. A share of the clones is absent; for the studies checked, an unresolved V gene accounts for under half, and the remainder has no known explanation. This sample holds roughly 99,000 clones; more than 70% were observed only once. The ten largest clones capture about 2.5% of the sample. The sample was PBMCs. Source of these receptors: a man between 18 and 29 years old in good health and CMV-seronegative.

This chain links TRBV19 with TRBJ2-4; D might be TRBD2 (7 bases). This CDR3 is 17 amino acids long. The V gene lost 5 bases and the J gene lost 0 bases, with 17 bases spanning the gap. CDR1 and CDR2 (germline): LNHDA, SQIVND (reference sequence). The CDR3 reads CASSSRTAGIAKNIQYF. The DNA of the CDR3 is TGTGCCAGTAGTTCTCGGACAGCGGGGATAGCCAAAAACATTCAGTACTTC.

V gene TRBV7-2 combines with J gene TRBJ1-4, with 8 bases fitting TRBD1. Germline CDR1 and CDR2: SGHTA and FQGNSA. V gave up 5 bases and J gave up 6 bases; unmatched junction bases: 8. This CDR3 contains 15 residues. Here the CDR3 DNA reads TGTGCCAGCAGCACACCAGGGGGCTTAGATGAAAAACTGTTTTTT. Protein sequence: CASSTPGGLDEKLFF.

The chain employs TRBV9 and TRBJ1-5; TRBD1 matches 7 bases. CDR1 and CDR2 from the germline V gene are SGDLS and YYNGEE. The CDR3 loop spans 16 amino acids. The J segment lost 1 base and the V segment lost 3 bases, leaving 7 bases of the junction unmatched. The CDR3 DNA reads as TGTGCCAGCAGCGCGGGGTGGGGACAGAGCAATCAGCCCCAGCATTTT. Protein sequence: CASSAGWGQSNQPQHF.

The chain links TRBV6-1 to TRBJ2-1; TRBD2 agrees at 11 bases. V lost 1 base to trimming and J lost 10 bases; unmatched junction nucleotides: 15. Germline V gene data show CDR1 as MNHNS and CDR2 as SASEGT. The CDR3 sequence is 18 residues long. CDR3 coding DNA: TGTGCCAGCAGTGAAGTCCCCGGGGCTAGCGGGGGGCGACGGGAGCAGTTCTTC. Residues: CASSEVPGASGGRREQFF.

The rearrangement uses TRBV29-1 and TRBJ1-5; unclear D gene. CDR3 length equals 12 residues. Germline V lookup: CDR1 SQVTM, CDR2 ANQGSEA. The V end was cut by 3 bases, the J end by 15 bases, with 18 bases between. CDR3: CSVEGSADLGHF. Written as DNA, the CDR3 is TGCAGCGTTGAGGGTAGCGCGGACCTAGGGCATTTT.

The chain links TRBV6-4 to TRBJ2-3; maybe TRBD1 (6 bases). Trimming left V 4 bases short and J 2 bases short, with 10 bases between. Germline values: CDR1 MRHNA, CDR2 SNTAGT. The CDR3 runs to 14 residues. The CDR3: CASSGGLDTDTQYF. CDR3 bases: TGTGCCAGCAGTGGGGGGCTAGACACAGATACGCAGTATTTT.

The V and J genes are TRBV5-8 and TRBJ1-2; maybe TRBD1 (5 bases). Germline values: CDR1 SGHTS, CDR2 YDEGEE. This CDR3 contains 14 residues. V was trimmed by 3 bases and J by 4 bases, leaving 13 bases between them. The CDR3 sequence: CASSYGGLGYGYTF. The CDR3 DNA is TGTGCCAGCAGCTACGGGGGACTCGGCTATGGCTACACCTTC.

The chain is built from TRBV4-2 and TRBJ2-1; D possibly corresponds to TRBD2 (7 bases). V was trimmed by 1 base and J by 2 bases, leaving 15 bases between them. The germline V gene has CDR1 LGHNA and CDR2 YNFKEQ. This CDR3 is built from 17 residues. The CDR3: CASSQVGGGPPYNEQFF. DNA for the CDR3: TGTGCCAGCAGCCAAGTTGGGGGGGGGCCCCCCTACAATGAGCAGTTCTTC.

A single count supports this clone. This chain joins TRBV27 and TRBJ2-6; D is perhaps TRBD1 (6 bases). CDR3 length equals 18 residues. V was clipped by 4 bases and J by 0 bases, with 16 bases between them. Germline CDR1 reads MNHEY; CDR2 reads SMNVEV (reference sequence). CDR3 in amino acids: CASSSFYRDASGANVLTF. In DNA form, the CDR3 reads TGTGCCAGCAGTTCTTTTTACAGGGATGCCTCTGGGGCCAACGTCCTGACTTTC.

The chain links TRBV6-5 to TRBJ2-2, with TRBD2 identical over 11 bases. Germline assignment: CDR1 MNHEY and CDR2 SVGAGI. The CDR3 covers 15 residues. Trimming at V came to 7 bases and at J to 1 base, leaving 2 bases not matched to a gene. In DNA form, the CDR3 reads TGTGCCAGCAAAGGACTAGCGGGGAACACCGGGGAGCTGTTTTTT. Translated, it gives CASKGLAGNTGELFF.

V usage is TRBV9 and J usage is TRBJ2-5; a weak D match, TRBD2 (5 bases). Per germline, CDR1 SGDLS and CDR2 YYNGEE. V was shortened by 0 bases and J by 2 bases, with 11 bases between the two germline ends. This CDR3 has 15 amino acids. CDR3 DNA sequence: TGTGCCAGCAGCGTAGGACTAACGGGTCAAGAGACCCAGTACTTC. Protein product: CASSVGLTGQETQYF.

The chain carries TRBV2 and TRBJ2-4; 11 nucleotides match TRBD2. J lost 5 bases, V lost 4 bases, and 10 bases had no gene match. Germline values: CDR1 SNHLY, CDR2 FYNNEI. The CDR3 length is 17 residues. This CDR3 is CASSGRSGGGFENIQYF. In DNA, the CDR3 is TGTGCCAGCAGTGGGCGTAGCGGGGGGGGTTTTGAAAACATTCAGTACTTC.

This clone was observed a single time. The chain has TRBV25-1 and TRBJ2-7, with 9 bases aligning to TRBD1. The CDR3 totals 14 residues. Germline CDR1 reads MGHDK; CDR2 reads SYGVNS. V lost 5 bases, J lost 2 bases, and 4 bases stayed unmatched. CDR3 DNA sequence: TGTGCCAGCAGTACCACAGGGGGCCCCTACGAGCAGTACTTC. It is translated as CASSTTGGPYEQYF.